The T cell receptor (beta chain) described here comes from a study of T cells after yellow fever vaccination. Study at large: Some fractions had low cell numbers, and these were prepared with SMART-Seq v4 Ultra Low Input. The study, taken as a whole, reports: A faster peak, day 5 versus 15, was reached by the weaker secondary response.

Germline CDR1 is SGHTA and CDR2 is FQGNSA. V lost 5 bases to trimming and J lost 4 bases, with 16 bases between them. The CDR3 has 15 residues. TCR cDNA was made by 5'RACE template switching, adding a universal primer site and UMIs. TCRdb re-called the 5' RACE reads with MiXCR, one entry per CDR3 protein. This table holds 170,000 or so distinct CDR3 sequences, about a tenth found once. This clonotype was counted ten times or more. Its target is unknown. The source material was CD8+ T cells sorted from PBMCs, sampled 45 days after the yellow fever booster vaccination. This chain connects TRBV7-2 to TRBJ2-3, with D possibly matching TRBD1 (8 bases). The TCR was taken from a man aged 18 to 29 who received the YFV17D yellow fever vaccine. The CDR3 region has the DNA TGTGCCAGCAGCACTACAGGGGGGGTCGCAGATACGCAGTATTTT. Its protein is CASSTTGGVADTQYF. Drawing the rest from reference TRBV7-2 and TRBJ2-3, the complete variable domain is GAGVSQSPSNKVTEKGKDVELRCDPISGHTALYWYRQSLGQGLEFLIYFQGNSAPDKSGLPSDRFSAERTGGSVSTLTIQRTQQEDSAVYLCASSTTGGVADTQYFGPGTRLTVL.